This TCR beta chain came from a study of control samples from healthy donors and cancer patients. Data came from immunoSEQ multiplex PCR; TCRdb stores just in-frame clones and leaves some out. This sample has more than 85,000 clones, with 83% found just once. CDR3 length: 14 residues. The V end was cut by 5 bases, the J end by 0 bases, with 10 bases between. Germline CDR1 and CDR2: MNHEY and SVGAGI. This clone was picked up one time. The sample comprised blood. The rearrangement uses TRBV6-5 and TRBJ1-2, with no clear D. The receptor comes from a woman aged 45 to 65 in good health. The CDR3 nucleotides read TGTGCCAGCAGTCCTCCCGCCCCTAACTATGGCTACACCTTC. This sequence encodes CASSPPAPNYGYTF.